These 18 T cell receptor beta chains came from one sample sequenced in a study of neurological immune-mediated disorders. TCRdb independently ran MiXCR on the 5' RACE reads; one entry per CDR3 protein. Of some 21,000 distinct CDR3 sequences listed, approximately 6.6% are singletons. Sequencing used CD8+ T cells from blood. These receptors came from a man younger than 30 in good health.

This clonotype occurred many times. The rearrangement uses TRBV7-2 and TRBJ1-1; perhaps TRBD1 as D (6 bases). Trimming shortened V by 3 bases and J by 1 base, and 12 bases separated the two germline ends. The length of the CDR3 is 15 residues. The germline CDR1 and CDR2 sequences are SGHTA and FQGNSA. The CDR3 nucleotides read TGTGCCAGCAGCTTCACCCCCAGGGGGAACACTGAAGCTTTCTTT. Amino acids: CASSFTPRGNTEAFF.

This clonotype showed up many times. V and J are TRBV9 and TRBJ2-3, with no clear D. Germline loops: CDR1 SGDLS, CDR2 YYNGEE. Trimming shortened V by 4 bases and J by 6 bases, and 9 bases separated the two germline ends. The CDR3 runs 12 residues. Written as DNA, the CDR3 is TGTGCCAGCAGCACCTTAGGGGATACGCAGTATTTT. It is translated as CASSTLGDTQYF.

The table lists this clonotype with many counts. The rearrangement uses TRBV5-5 and TRBJ2-7; the D is unclear. V gave up 2 bases and J gave up 0 bases, with 12 bases separating them. Germline V lookup: CDR1 SGHKS, CDR2 YYEKEE (reference sequence). The CDR3 consists of 15 residues. The CDR3 reads CASSFSPSISYEQYF. CDR3 nucleotides: TGTGCCAGCAGCTTTTCTCCGAGTATCTCCTACGAGCAGTACTTC.

This clonotype was seen at least ten times. The chain has TRBV19 and TRBJ2-7; TRBD1 or TRBD2 may be the D gene (5 bases each). In germline, CDR1 is LNHDA, CDR2 SQIVND (reference sequence). The CDR3 covers 16 residues. The V end lost 6 bases, the J end lost 3 bases, and 21 bases lay between the germline ends. The CDR3 loop is CASSQTTGTEFYEQYF. In DNA, the CDR3 is TGTGCCAGTAGCCAGACTACCGGGACGGAATTCTACGAGCAGTACTTC.

This clonotype showed up many times. The V call is TRBV20-1, the J call TRBJ2-7; 12 bases line up with TRBD2. CDR3 length: 13 residues. The germline gives CDR1 DFQATT, CDR2 SNEGSKA (reference sequence). V lost 4 bases to trimming and J lost 2 bases; unmatched junction nucleotides: 0. DNA of the CDR3: TGCAGTGCTACTAGCGGGGGGGCCTACGAGCAGTACTTC. Protein product: CSATSGGAYEQYF.

This clonotype was recorded many times. The chain couples TRBV10-2 to TRBJ2-5; 7 bases are a match to TRBD2. The CDR3 runs 14 residues. Looked up from germline, CDR1 is WSHSY and CDR2 is SAAADI. V lost 7 bases and J lost 1; bases outside the gene matches: 6. As DNA, the CDR3 is TGCGCCAGCACCGGAGGGACTACCCAAGAGACCCAGTACTTC. Protein: CASTGGTTQETQYF.

At least ten counts were recorded for this clonotype. The J gene is TRBJ1-2, the V gene TRBV7-9; possible D gene TRBD1, 6 bases. Trimming shortened V by 5 bases and J by 2 bases, and 12 bases separated the two germline ends. CDR3 size: 14 residues. Germline-derived CDR1 and CDR2 are SEHNR and FQNEAQ (reference sequence). The CDR3 reads CASSNLDRNYGYTF. The CDR3 coding sequence is TGTGCCAGCAGCAATCTGGACAGAAACTATGGCTACACCTTC.

This clonotype was counted ten times or more. The chain links TRBV18 to TRBJ2-1, with 10 bases that match TRBD2. The CDR3 spans 20 residues. V lost 2 bases, J lost 5 bases, and 18 bases stayed unmatched. CDR1 KGHSH and CDR2 LQKENI come from the germline V gene. The CDR3 sequence is CASSPVFVSGGRLDDNEQFF. In nucleotides, the CDR3 is TGTGCCAGCTCACCAGTATTTGTTAGCGGGGGGCGTCTTGATGACAATGAGCAGTTCTTC.

This clonotype appeared many times. The chain carries TRBV7-9 and TRBJ1-2; possible D gene TRBD1, 5 bases. The CDR3 spans 13 residues. Per the germline V gene, CDR1 is SEHNR and CDR2 is FQNEAQ (reference sequence). V shed 7 bases and J shed 4 bases, with 13 bases lying between them. The CDR3 protein is CASITSGTYGYTF. Here the CDR3 DNA reads TGTGCCAGCATCACCTCGGGGACCTATGGCTACACCTTC.

The sample holds many counts of this clonotype. This chain links TRBV3-1 with TRBJ1-4; D gene ambiguous. This CDR3 spans 17 amino acids. CDR1 LGHDT and CDR2 YNNKEL come from the germline V gene (reference sequence). The V end was cut by 0 bases, the J end by 3 bases, with 14 bases between. The CDR3 DNA follows: TGTGCCAGCAGCCAAGATCTTTTAACAGCTTCTAATGAAAAACTGTTTTTT. Residues: CASSQDLLTASNEKLFF.

This clonotype was seen many times. The chain employs TRBV4-1 and TRBJ1-6; a possible D gene is TRBD1 (5 bases). V was shortened by 0 bases and J by 8 bases, with 11 bases between the two germline ends. This CDR3 spans 15 amino acids. CDR1 MGHRA and CDR2 YSYEKL come from the germline V gene. CDR3 protein: CASSQDGTGYSPLHF. CDR3 sequence (DNA): TGCGCCAGCAGCCAAGATGGGACCGGGTATTCACCCCTCCACTTT.

At least ten counts were recorded for this clonotype. This chain uses TRBV20-1 with TRBJ1-2, with TRBD1 identical over 10 bases. Germline CDR1 reads DFQATT; CDR2 reads SNEGSKA (reference sequence). The CDR3 runs to 13 residues. Written as DNA, the CDR3 is TGCGGGACCCGACAGGGGGCAGTCTATGGCTACACCTTC. The encoded protein is CGTRQGAVYGYTF.

There are a few counts of this clonotype. The V call is TRBV29-1, the J call TRBJ2-5; no firm D call. Germline V gene sequence: CDR1 SQVTM, CDR2 ANQGSEA. The V and J ends lost 5 bases and 7 bases respectively, with 14 bases between them. This CDR3 comprises 12 residues. CDR3 loop: CSVTVHTGTQYF. CDR3 nucleotide sequence: TGCAGCGTTACCGTCCATACGGGGACCCAGTACTTC.

This clonotype was found many times. The chain recombines TRBV7-9 with TRBJ1-1; a possible D gene is TRBD1 (5 bases). The CDR3 contains 15 residues. In germline, CDR1 is SEHNR, CDR2 FQNEAQ (reference sequence). Trimming removed 5 bases at V and 5 bases at J, with 18 bases between. The CDR3 region has the DNA TGTGCCAGCAGCCCCACCCCGGGGGGGTGGACTGAAGCTTTCTTT. Protein product: CASSPTPGGWTEAFF.

In its sample, this clonotype was seen many times. This chain connects TRBV20-1 to TRBJ2-7; no clear D gene. The V and J ends lost 1 base and 0 bases respectively, with 10 bases between them. The CDR3 extends over 14 amino acids. Germline V lookup: CDR1 DFQATT, CDR2 SNEGSKA (reference sequence). CDR3 amino acids: CSARGQTSSYEQYF. The DNA for the CDR3 is TGCAGTGCTAGAGGTCAGACCTCCTCCTACGAGCAGTACTTC.

This clonotype was counted at least ten times. The J gene is TRBJ1-6, the V gene TRBV20-1; D is perhaps TRBD1 (5 bases). Deletions cut 2 bases from V and 0 bases from J, with 11 bases between. The germline gives CDR1 DFQATT, CDR2 SNEGSKA (reference sequence). The CDR3 spans 16 residues. The CDR3 region has the DNA TGCAGTGCTAGAATCGGGGCCAGCTCCTATAATTCACCCCTCCACTTT. Translating gives CSARIGASSYNSPLHF.

The sample holds many counts of this clonotype. The chain employs TRBV27 and TRBJ2-1; a possible D gene is TRBD1 (6 bases). CDR1 MNHEY and CDR2 SMNVEV come from the germline V gene (reference sequence). V was pared by 2 bases and J by 6 bases, with 8 bases between. The CDR3 extends over 13 amino acids. The CDR3 here is CASSLIGGNEQFF. Written as DNA, the CDR3 is TGTGCCAGCAGTTTAATAGGGGGCAATGAGCAGTTCTTC.

This clonotype was seen a handful of times. This chain joins TRBV7-6 and TRBJ2-1, with D unresolved. V lost 3 bases and J lost 0, with 9 bases in between. Per the germline V gene, CDR1 is SGHVS and CDR2 is FNYEAQ. This CDR3 contains 15 residues. The CDR3 DNA follows: TGTGCCAGCAGCTTTTCAGTTAACTCCTACAATGAGCAGTTCTTC. Amino acids: CASSFSVNSYNEQFF.